The 20 T cell receptor beta chains below all came from one sample that was sequenced in a study of response to subunit inactivated influenza vaccine. Via MiXCR, TCRdb re-called the RT-PCR reads, giving one row per CDR3 protein. The sample records about 800,000 distinct CDR3 sequences, roughly 20% being singletons. Source: PBMCs from blood, taken 5 days after vaccination. These receptors were taken from a man aged 50 or older who received an inactivated influenza vaccine.

This clonotype has just a few counts. The chain links TRBV6-5 to TRBJ2-5, with 10 bases that match TRBD2. The CDR3 length is 15 residues. Germline V gives CDR1 MNHEY, CDR2 SVGAGI. Unmatched junction bases numbered 6, after V lost 3 bases and J lost 5 bases. The CDR3 DNA sequence: TGTGCCAGCAGTTATACTAGCGGGGCCTGGGAGACCCAGTACTTC. Its translation is CASSYTSGAWETQYF.

This clonotype was observed a few times. The junction shows a germline mismatch at one end, possibly a read error. The V gene is TRBV11-2, the J gene TRBJ2-3; 11 bases are a match to TRBD2. In germline, CDR1 is SGHAT, CDR2 FQNNGV. This CDR3 has 14 residues. CDR3: CASSLDRTSGPLDF. The CDR3 DNA is TGTGCCAGCAGCTTAGATCGGACTAGCGGGCCGTTGGATTTT. Combining the CDR3 with reference TRBV11-2 and TRBJ2-3 gives the whole variable domain EAGVAQSPRYKIIEKRQSVAFWCNPISGHATLYWYQQILGQGPKLLIQFQNNGVVDDSQLPKDRFSAERLKGVDSTLKIQPAKLEDSAVYLCASSLDRTSGPLDFGPGTRLTVL.

This clonotype has only a few counts. The chain joins TRBV4-2 to TRBJ2-5; D might be TRBD2 (6 bases). CDR1 and CDR2 (germline): LGHNA, YNFKEQ. The CDR3 has 15 amino acids. Between the trimmed V and J ends, which lost 1 base and 5 bases, there was a span of 14 bases. Here the CDR3 reads CASSQADSGGETQYF. CDR3 nucleotides: TGTGCCAGCAGCCAAGCGGACTCAGGAGGGGAGACCCAGTACTTC.

The sample holds a few counts of this clonotype. The chain recombines TRBV5-1 with TRBJ2-2; D is possibly TRBD2 (6 bases). Germline CDR1 SGHRS, CDR2 YFSETQ. The CDR3 is 16 residues long. Trimming cost V 3 bases and J 7 bases, with 19 bases left between them. CDR3 DNA: TGCGCCAGCAGCTCCAATACTAGCCCGAAGGGCGGGGAGCTGTTTTTT. It translates to CASSSNTSPKGGELFF.

This rearrangement joins TRBV10-3 to TRBJ2-5, with 7 bases matching TRBD1. Germline CDR1 reads ENHRY; CDR2 reads SYGVKD. The CDR3 totals 15 residues. J was trimmed by 11 bases and V by 5 bases; bases with no gene match: 17. The CDR3 nucleotides read TGTGCCATCAGTCCCACCGGGACAGAGGGCCGGGAACAGTACTTC. It yields the protein CAISPTGTEGREQYF.

This clonotype was counted a few times. CDR3: CASGDRGNSPLHF. CDR3 bases: TGTGCCAGCGGCGACAGGGGTAATTCACCCCTCCACTTT. This rearrangement joins TRBV13 to TRBJ1-6, with 8 bases fitting TRBD1. Germline V CDR1 and CDR2: PRHDT, FYEKMQ (reference sequence). The V gene end was trimmed by 8 bases and the J gene end by 6 bases; junction bases not matched to a gene: 3. The CDR3 is 13 residues long.

Many counts were recorded for this clonotype. The rearrangement links TRBV20-1 to TRBJ1-2; 7 bases match TRBD1. The CDR3 runs 14 residues. The junction had 4 bases not matched to a gene; V was cut back by 1 base and J by 2 bases. Germline-derived CDR1 and CDR2 are DFQATT and SNEGSKA (reference sequence). The CDR3 nucleotides are TGCAGTGCTAGAGCCATGACAGGGAACTATGGCTACACCTTC. Translation gives CSARAMTGNYGYTF.

This clonotype has only a few counts. The CDR3 protein is CSAVDRGGNQPQHF. CDR3 nucleotide sequence: TGCAGTGCCGTGGACAGGGGAGGGAATCAGCCCCAGCATTTT. V usage is TRBV20-1 and J usage is TRBJ1-5, with TRBD1 matching over 9 bases. CDR1 and CDR2 from the germline V gene are DFQATT and SNEGSKA (reference sequence). The V gene end was trimmed by 6 bases and the J gene end by 4 bases; junction bases not matched to a gene: 7. The CDR3 is 14 amino acids.

This clonotype was picked up a small number of times. The V call is TRBV6-1, the J call TRBJ2-3, with TRBD2 matching over 9 bases. The CDR3 has 16 residues. Germline V gene lookup returns CDR1 MNHNS and CDR2 SASEGT. V dropped 5 bases and J dropped 2; count of bases not matched to a gene: 8. CDR3 in DNA: TGTGCCAGCAGTACCTTGACTAGCGGACACACAGATACGCAGTATTTT. Amino acid sequence: CASSTLTSGHTDTQYF.

This clonotype came up a few times. The chain couples TRBV7-2 to TRBJ2-5; TRBD1 might be the D (7 bases). Trimming cost V 6 bases and J 1 base, with 15 bases left between them. CDR1 is SGHTA, CDR2 FQGNSA, per germline. The CDR3 is 15 residues long. The CDR3 DNA sequence: TGTGCCAGCAGACGTGGGGGGACAGTCCAAGAGACCCAGTACTTC. Its translation: CASRRGGTVQETQYF.

The chain carries TRBV4-1 and TRBJ2-5; TRBD1 or TRBD2 may be the D gene (6 bases each). There are 17 residues in the CDR3. Germline V CDR1 and CDR2: MGHRA, YSYEKL. The V gene lost 3 bases and the J gene lost 1 base, with 18 bases spanning the gap. The DNA for the CDR3 is TGCGCCAGCAGCCAGGACCTAAGGGGGGCGTCCCAAGAGACCCAGTACTTC. Amino acid sequence: CASSQDLRGASQETQYF.

This clonotype was recorded a few times. V and J are TRBV5-5 and TRBJ2-2; weak D call: TRBD2 (6 bases). V was pared by 2 bases and J by 3 bases, with 11 bases between. Germline V gene data show CDR1 as SGHKS and CDR2 as YYEKEE (reference sequence). The CDR3 is 15 residues long. CDR3 region: CASSLTRGHTGELFF. DNA for the CDR3: TGTGCCAGCAGCTTAACGCGGGGACACACCGGGGAGCTGTTTTTT. Complete variable domain (other parts from reference TRBV5-5 and TRBJ2-2): DAGVTQSPTHLIKTRGQQVTLRCSPISGHKSVSWYQQVLGQGPQFIFQYYEKEERGRGNFPDRFSARQFPNYSSELNVNALLLGDSALYLCASSLTRGHTGELFFGEGSRLTVL.

The chain is built from TRBV15 and TRBJ2-2, with no clear D. Trimming stripped 1 base from V and 3 bases from J, with 3 bases between. The CDR3 extends over 13 amino acids. Germline V CDR1 and CDR2: LNHNV, YYDKDF (reference sequence). DNA of the CDR3: TGTGCCACCAGCAGAGTCGACACCGGGGAGCTGTTTTTT. Its translation is CATSRVDTGELFF.

This clonotype has more than one count but fewer than ten. CDR3 sequence reads: CASSHRPPGQGAHGELFF. The CDR3 DNA follows: TGCGCCAGCAGCCACCGACCTCCGGGACAGGGGGCTCACGGGGAGCTGTTTTTT. This chain uses TRBV4-1 with TRBJ2-2; TRBD1 agrees at 12 bases. The CDR3 spans 18 residues. CDR1 MGHRA and CDR2 YSYEKL come from the germline V gene. The J segment lost 7 bases and the V segment lost 3 bases, leaving 12 bases of the junction unmatched.

This clonotype was found a few times. This chain links TRBV6-2 or TRBV6-3 with TRBJ2-1; D not resolved. The CDR3 runs 15 residues. The V gene lost 0 bases and the J gene lost 4 bases, with 10 bases spanning the gap. Germline V gene sequence: CDR1 MNHEY, CDR2 SVGEGT. The CDR3 sequence is CASSYSSPEYNEQFF. As DNA, the CDR3 is TGTGCCAGCAGTTACTCGTCTCCCGAGTACAATGAGCAGTTCTTC.

This clonotype was seen a handful of times. J is TRBJ2-4 and V is TRBV5-1; D is unclear. V was cut by 1 base and J by 3 bases, with 8 bases left in between. From germline, CDR1 is SGHRS and CDR2 YFSETQ. CDR3 size: 14 residues. The CDR3 is CASSLRYGKNIQYF. The CDR3 nucleotides read TGCGCCAGCAGCTTGCGGTATGGCAAAAACATTCAGTACTTC.

The rearrangement links TRBV30 to TRBJ2-1; 7 nucleotides line up with TRBD1. Germline V gene sequence: CDR1 GTSNPN, CDR2 SVGIG (reference sequence). The ends lost 5 bases at V and 0 bases at J; junction bases unmatched: 4. There are 14 residues in the CDR3. The CDR3 reads CAWGTVHSYNEQFF. CDR3 coding DNA: TGTGCCTGGGGGACAGTCCACTCCTACAATGAGCAGTTCTTC.

This clonotype has only a few counts. The V and J genes are TRBV12-3 or TRBV12-4 and TRBJ1-1, with D possibly matching TRBD1 (6 bases). The CDR3 totals 17 residues. V was pared by 1 base and J by 0 bases, with 15 bases between. DNA for the CDR3: TGTGCCAGCAGTTTAGGCTGGACAGAGATCATGAACACTGAAGCTTTCTTT. It specifies CASSLGWTEIMNTEAFF.

This clonotype showed up just once. The V call is TRBV12-3 or TRBV12-4, the J call TRBJ2-3; D might be TRBD2 (6 bases). The CDR3 totals 14 residues. The V end lost 3 bases, the J end lost 5 bases, and 12 bases lay between the germline ends. CDR3 nucleotide sequence: TGTGCCAGCAGTTTTGTAGCGGTCGGAGATACGCAGTATTTT. This gives the protein CASSFVAVGDTQYF.

The count of this clonotype is one. This sequence joins TRBV7-6 and TRBJ2-3; 9 bases map to TRBD1. This CDR3 is built from 15 residues. Per germline, CDR1 SGHVS and CDR2 FNYEAQ. Trimming removed 5 bases from V and 4 bases from J; junction bases left unmatched: 7. The DNA of the CDR3 is TGTGCCAGCAGCCCGAAGCGACAGGGGGCAGATACGCAGTATTTT. Translated, it gives CASSPKRQGADTQYF.